These 5 T cell receptor beta chains were all obtained from the same sample, sequenced in a study of blood T cell repertoires in COVID-19. Using immunoSEQ multiplex PCR, the repertoire was profiled, and TCRdb retains in-frame clones only, with some absent. This sample has tens of thousands of clones, with 80% to 90% found just once. Sequencing used peripheral blood. These receptors were collected from a woman older than 75 with active or convalescent COVID-19.

V is TRBV5-1 and J is TRBJ2-2; D is possibly TRBD2 (5 bases). The V end lost 4 bases, the J end lost 2 bases, and 12 bases lay between the germline ends. Germline-derived CDR1 and CDR2 are SGHRS and YFSETQ. This CDR3 is built from 15 residues. The DNA for the CDR3 is TGCGCCAGCAGCCGCAGCGGAACCAACACCGGGGAGCTGTTTTTT. Protein: CASSRSGTNTGELFF.

This sequence joins TRBV4-3 and TRBJ2-3; possible D gene TRBD2, 6 bases. The CDR3 has 16 residues. The ends were cut back, 0 bases at V and 4 bases at J, with 14 bases in the middle. Germline V gives CDR1 LGHNA, CDR2 YSLEER. The CDR3 nucleotides read TGCGCCAGCAGCCAAGATCGGGACTTGAGTGCAGATACGCAGTATTTT. It encodes CASSQDRDLSADTQYF.

CDR3 in amino acids: CAISGGVGGTEAFF. The CDR3 DNA reads as TGTGCCATCAGTGGAGGTGTGGGGGGCACTGAAGCTTTCTTT. The V gene is TRBV10-3, the J gene TRBJ1-1; maybe TRBD1 (5 bases). From germline, CDR1 is ENHRY and CDR2 SYGVKD. CDR3 length: 14 residues. The V end lost 4 bases, the J end lost 4 bases, and 13 bases lay between the germline ends.

V usage is TRBV7-2 and J usage is TRBJ2-3; TRBD2 is a possible D gene (6 bases). Deletions cut 5 bases from V and 0 bases from J, with 12 bases between. This CDR3 spans 15 amino acids. CDR1 and CDR2 from the germline V gene are SGHTA and FQGNSA. The CDR3 reads CASSQGLHSTDTQYF. The CDR3 DNA reads as TGTGCCAGCAGCCAGGGACTTCATAGCACAGATACGCAGTATTTT.

This clone was found a few times. V and J are TRBV7-8 and TRBJ1-2; 7 nucleotides line up with TRBD1. V lost 5 bases and J lost 0; bases outside the gene matches: 12. The CDR3 has 17 residues. Germline values: CDR1 SGHVS, CDR2 FQNEAQ. The CDR3 reads CASSPRGKGTANYGYTF. CDR3 nucleotide sequence: TGTGCCAGCAGCCCGAGGGGAAAAGGGACAGCTAACTATGGCTACACCTTC.